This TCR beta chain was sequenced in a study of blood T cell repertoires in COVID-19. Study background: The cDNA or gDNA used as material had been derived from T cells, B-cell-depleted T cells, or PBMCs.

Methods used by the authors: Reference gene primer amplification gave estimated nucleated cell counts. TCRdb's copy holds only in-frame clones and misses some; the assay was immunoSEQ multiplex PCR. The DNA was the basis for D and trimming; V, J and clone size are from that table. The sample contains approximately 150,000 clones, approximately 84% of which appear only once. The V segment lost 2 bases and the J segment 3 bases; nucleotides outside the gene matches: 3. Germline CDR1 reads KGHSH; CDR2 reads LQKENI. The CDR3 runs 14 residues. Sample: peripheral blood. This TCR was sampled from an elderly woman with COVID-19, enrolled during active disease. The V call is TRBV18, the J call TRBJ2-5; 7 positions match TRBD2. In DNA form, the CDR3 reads TGTGCCAGCTCACCAGCGGGAGTGGAAGAGACCCAGTACTTC. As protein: CASSPAGVEETQYF. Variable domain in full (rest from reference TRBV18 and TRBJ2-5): NAGVMQNPRHLVRRRGQEARLRCSPMKGHSHVYWYRQLPEEGLKFMVYLQKENIIDESGMPKERFSAEFPKEGPSILRIQQVVRGDSAAYFCASSPAGVEETQYFGPGTRLLVL.